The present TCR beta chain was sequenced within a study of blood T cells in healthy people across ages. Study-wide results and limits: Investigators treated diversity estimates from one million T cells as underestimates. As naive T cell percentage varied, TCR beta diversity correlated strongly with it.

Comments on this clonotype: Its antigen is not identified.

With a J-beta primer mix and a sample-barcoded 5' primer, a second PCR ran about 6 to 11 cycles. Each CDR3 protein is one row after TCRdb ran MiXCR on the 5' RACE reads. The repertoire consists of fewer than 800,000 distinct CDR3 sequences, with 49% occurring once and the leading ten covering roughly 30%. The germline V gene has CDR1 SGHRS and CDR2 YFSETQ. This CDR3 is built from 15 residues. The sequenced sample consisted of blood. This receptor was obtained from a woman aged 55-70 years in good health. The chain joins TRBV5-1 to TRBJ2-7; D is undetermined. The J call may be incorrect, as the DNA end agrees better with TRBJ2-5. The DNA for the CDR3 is TGCGCCAGCAGCTTGACCAGCCTGAGGAGAGAGACCCAGTACTTC. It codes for CASSLTSLRRETQYF.